The following is a TCR beta chain sequence with its context. The data were taken from a study of T-cell reconstitution after alpha-beta-depleted transplantation in children. This CDR3 contains 14 residues. Germline-derived CDR1 and CDR2 are SNHLY and FYNNEI. The V gene end was trimmed by 10 bases and the J gene end by 5 bases; junction bases not matched to a gene: 12. The authors prepared the TCRbeta library with unique molecular identifiers. In TCRdb, the PCR reads were re-called with MiXCR into one record per CDR3 protein. The sample has 250,000 to 350,000 distinct CDR3 sequences; 9.9% are singletons.

The V call is TRBV2, the J call TRBJ2-5; the match to TRBD1 covers 8 bases. This TCR derives from a human donor who donated a stem cell graft to a child with SCID. The sequences come from PBMCs from the stem cell graft donor, collected from the stem cell graft. The CDR3 DNA is TGTGCCACCCCGGCGAGGACAGGGAGGGAGACCCAGTACTTC. Protein sequence: CATPARTGRETQYF.